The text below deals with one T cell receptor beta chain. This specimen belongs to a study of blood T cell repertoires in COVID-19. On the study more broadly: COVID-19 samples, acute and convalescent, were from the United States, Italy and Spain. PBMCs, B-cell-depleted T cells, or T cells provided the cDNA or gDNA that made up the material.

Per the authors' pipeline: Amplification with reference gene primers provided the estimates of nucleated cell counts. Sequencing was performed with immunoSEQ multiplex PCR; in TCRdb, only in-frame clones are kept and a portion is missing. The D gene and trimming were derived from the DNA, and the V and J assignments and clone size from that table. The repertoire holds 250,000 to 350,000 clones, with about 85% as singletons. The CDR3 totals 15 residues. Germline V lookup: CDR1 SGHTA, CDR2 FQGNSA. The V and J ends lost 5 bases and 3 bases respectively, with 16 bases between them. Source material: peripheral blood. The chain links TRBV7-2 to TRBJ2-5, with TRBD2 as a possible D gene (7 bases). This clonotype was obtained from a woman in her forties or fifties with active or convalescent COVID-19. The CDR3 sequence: CASSNSEGGKETQYF. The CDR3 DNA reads TGTGCCAGCAGCAACAGTGAGGGGGGGAAAGAGACCCAGTACTTC.